These 23 T cell receptor beta chains came from one sample sequenced in a study of PD-1 blockade in mismatch repair-deficient tumors. Clones were sequenced by immunoSEQ multiplex PCR, and TCRdb holds only the in-frame ones, with some missing. Counted here are under 95,000 clones, approximately 80% occurring once; the ten biggest clones make up 5% to 7%. The source material was peripheral blood, sampled 44 weeks after starting pembrolizumab. These receptors came from an adult with mismatch repair-deficient cancer.

CDR3 sequence reads: CASSNRDPNEKLFF. The CDR3 coding sequence is TGTGCCAGTAGTAACAGGGATCCCAATGAAAAACTGTTTTTT. The chain couples TRBV19 to TRBJ1-4; TRBD1 might be the D (6 bases). Trimming left V 4 bases short and J 5 bases short, with 11 bases between. Germline CDR1 is LNHDA and CDR2 is SQIVND (reference sequence). CDR3 length equals 14 residues.

For the CDR3, the DNA is TGTGCCAGCAGCTTAGCTTATCGGTCGGGAGCGGGAGGTTCGGTAGATACGCAGTATTTT. This gives the protein CASSLAYRSGAGGSVDTQYF. The rearrangement joins TRBV7-6 to TRBJ2-3; 9 positions agree with TRBD2. J was trimmed by 5 bases and V by 0 bases; bases with no gene match: 18. This CDR3 has 20 amino acids. Germline CDR1 SGHVS, CDR2 FNYEAQ.

This chain joins TRBV5-6 and TRBJ2-1; D is unclear. V gave up 0 bases and J gave up 9 bases, with 10 bases separating them. CDR1 and CDR2 (germline): SGHDT, YYEEEE. CDR3 size: 13 residues. CDR3 amino acids: CASSLVPGSEQFF. In DNA form, the CDR3 reads TGTGCCAGCAGCTTGGTTCCAGGTAGTGAGCAGTTCTTC.

This sequence joins TRBV5-5 and TRBJ2-1; D gene unclear. This CDR3 is built from 13 residues. Germline values: CDR1 SGHKS, CDR2 YYEKEE (reference sequence). V was cut by 0 bases and J by 7 bases, with 8 bases left in between. The CDR3 reads CASSLASWNEQFF. The CDR3 DNA reads TGTGCCAGCAGCTTGGCCTCGTGGAATGAGCAGTTCTTC.

The V and J genes are TRBV30 and TRBJ2-3; D perhaps matches TRBD2 (5 bases). The CDR3 is 12 residues long. The germline gives CDR1 GTSNPN, CDR2 SVGIG (reference sequence). V gave up 3 bases and J gave up 5 bases, with 9 bases separating them. CDR3 sequence: CAWSLSVDTQYF. CDR3 nucleotide sequence: TGTGCCTGGAGCCTTAGCGTAGATACGCAGTATTTT. Together with reference TRBV30 and TRBJ2-3, the CDR3 gives the full variable domain: SQTIHQWPATLVQPVGSPLSLECTVEGTSNPNLYWYRQAAGRGLQLLFYSVGIGQISSEVPQNLSASRPQDRQFILSSKKLLLSDSGFYLCAWSLSVDTQYFGPGTRLTVL.

The V call is TRBV7-2, the J call TRBJ2-7, with D maybe TRBD1 (5 bases). Trimming left V 5 bases short and J 3 bases short, with 17 bases between. CDR3 size: 15 residues. Germline assignment: CDR1 SGHTA and CDR2 FQGNSA. DNA of the CDR3: TGTGCCAGCAGCGCCGAATGGGGCACCAACTACGAGCAGTACTTC. Translated, it gives CASSAEWGTNYEQYF.

This chain joins TRBV7-2 and TRBJ2-7, with unresolved D. Germline values: CDR1 SGHTA, CDR2 FQGNSA. V lost 6 bases, J lost 1 base, and 4 bases lay in between. The CDR3 spans 11 residues. The CDR3 sequence is CASSTSYEQYF. DNA for the CDR3: TGTGCCAGCAGTACTTCCTACGAGCAGTACTTC.

V gene TRBV7-2 combines with J gene TRBJ2-3, with TRBD2 identical over 12 bases. The germline V gene has CDR1 SGHTA and CDR2 FQGNSA. CDR3 size: 16 residues. Losses at the gene ends were 5 bases for V and 3 bases for J; bases not matched to a gene: 6. DNA of the CDR3: TGTGCCAGCAGCGCGGGACTAGCGGGTTCTACAGATACGCAGTATTTT. It is translated as CASSAGLAGSTDTQYF.

The genes are TRBV20-1 and TRBJ2-7; D is uncertain. The CDR3 is 11 residues long. The V end was cut by 7 bases, the J end by 5 bases, with 12 bases between. Germline loops: CDR1 DFQATT, CDR2 SNEGSKA (reference sequence). The CDR3 loop reads CSGLGEDEQYF. The CDR3 DNA reads TGCAGTGGTCTAGGTGAGGACGAGCAGTACTTC.

The chain employs TRBV5-8 and TRBJ2-7; 11 nucleotides align to TRBD2. Per the germline V gene, CDR1 is SGHTS and CDR2 is YDEGEE. The CDR3 runs to 18 residues. J gave up 4 bases and V 1 base, and 13 bases lay outside the gene matches. CDR3 region: CASSLFRGAASGRYEQYF. The CDR3 nucleotides read TGTGCCAGCAGCTTGTTTCGGGGGGCGGCTAGCGGGAGGTACGAGCAGTACTTC.

With regard to this clone: Sequence at one end of the junction differs from germline and may be a read error. CDR3 in amino acids: CASSVGGLGTGTQYF. CDR3 DNA: TGTGCCAGCAGCGTAGGGGGGCTCGGCACAGGTACGCAGTATTTT. J is TRBJ2-3 and V is TRBV9; D may be TRBD1 (6 bases). The CDR3 totals 15 residues. The germline CDR1 and CDR2 sequences are SGDLS and YYNGEE.

Only a few counts were recorded for this clone. The rearrangement links TRBV6-5 to TRBJ1-1; D is ambiguous. Germline V gives CDR1 MNHEY, CDR2 SVGAGI. This CDR3 region has 14 residues. Trimming left V 7 bases short and J 2 bases short, with 14 bases between. CDR3 DNA sequence: TGTGCCAGCACCCGGACGATAACCAACACTGAAGCTTTCTTT. This translates into CASTRTITNTEAFF.

This sequence joins TRBV28 and TRBJ2-4; the match to TRBD1 covers 9 bases. This CDR3 has 15 amino acids. Germline V CDR1 and CDR2: MDHEN, SYDVKM. Germline trimming cut 5 bases from V and 0 bases from J; bases unmatched to any gene: 2. CDR3 in amino acids: CASSGQGLAKNIQYF. In nucleotides, the CDR3 is TGTGCCAGCAGTGGACAGGGGTTAGCCAAAAACATTCAGTACTTC.

The genes are TRBV29-1 and TRBJ1-1; possible D gene TRBD1, 5 bases. The CDR3 is made up of 14 amino acids. The germline V gene has CDR1 SQVTM and CDR2 ANQGSEA. V lost 5 bases and J lost 6, with 19 bases in between. CDR3 DNA: TGCAGCGTTACTCCGTTCAGGGTGGTTCCTGAAGCTTTCTTT. Protein product: CSVTPFRVVPEAFF.

V is TRBV25-1 and J is TRBJ1-4, with D possibly being TRBD1 (5 bases). Trimming pared 11 bases from V and 1 base from J, leaving 17 bases between. Germline CDR1 and CDR2: MGHDK and SYGVNS. The length of the CDR3 is 15 residues. In DNA, the CDR3 is TGTGCCGCTCGAAGGGGAGGAGGAACTAATGAAAAACTGTTTTTT. Its protein is CAARRGGGTNEKLFF.

The chain links TRBV29-1 to TRBJ1-1, with no clear D. The germline V gene encodes CDR1 SQVTM and CDR2 ANQGSEA. This CDR3 region has 11 residues. Between the trimmed V and J ends, which lost 4 bases and 5 bases, there was a span of 8 bases. Here the CDR3 DNA reads TGCAGCGTTGGGTTGAGGACTGAAGCTTTCTTT. This sequence encodes CSVGLRTEAFF.

The chain carries TRBV15 and TRBJ2-5; TRBD2 matches 9 bases. The CDR3 runs 16 residues. Germline V lookup: CDR1 LNHNV, CDR2 YYDKDF (reference sequence). J lost 0 bases, V lost 1 base, and 3 bases had no gene match. CDR3 nucleotide sequence: TGTGCCACCAGCAGAGTGGGACTAGCAGACCAAGAGACCCAGTACTTC. Translation gives CATSRVGLADQETQYF.

This clone showed up just once. The chain carries TRBV7-8 and TRBJ1-1; D unclear. The CDR3 consists of 13 residues. The V and J ends lost 2 bases and 3 bases respectively, with 7 bases between them. Germline CDR1 reads SGHVS; CDR2 reads FQNEAQ. CDR3 region: CASSLQEYTEAFF. In DNA, the CDR3 is TGTGCCAGCAGCTTACAGGAGTACACTGAAGCTTTCTTT. Full variable domain (rest looked up from reference TRBV7-8 and TRBJ1-1): GAGVSQSPRYKVAKRGQDVALRCDPISGHVSLFWYQQALGQGPEFLTYFQNEAQLDKSGLPSDRFFAERPEGSVSTLKIQRTQQEDSAVYLCASSLQEYTEAFFGQGTRLTVV.

V is TRBV18 and J is TRBJ1-1; D gene ambiguous. The CDR3 sequence is 16 residues long. The V end was cut by 3 bases, the J end by 3 bases, with 17 bases between. CDR1 and CDR2 (germline): KGHSH, LQKENI. Here the CDR3 reads CASSPPGQVLYTEAFF. CDR3 sequence (DNA): TGTGCCAGCTCACCCCCCGGTCAGGTACTGTACACTGAAGCTTTCTTT. The complete variable domain, with remaining parts taken from reference TRBV18 and TRBJ1-1, reads NAGVMQNPRHLVRRRGQEARLRCSPMKGHSHVYWYRQLPEEGLKFMVYLQKENIIDESGMPKERFSAEFPKEGPSILRIQQVVRGDSAAYFCASSPPGQVLYTEAFFGQGTRLTVV.

The rearrangement uses TRBV10-3 and TRBJ1-5, with 8 bases fitting TRBD1. This CDR3 region has 15 residues. The J segment lost 7 bases and the V segment lost 2 bases, leaving 7 bases of the junction unmatched. Germline loops: CDR1 ENHRY, CDR2 SYGVKD. CDR3 sequence reads: CAISERSGGGQPQHF. In DNA form, the CDR3 reads TGTGCCATCAGTGAGAGGTCAGGGGGCGGCCAGCCCCAGCATTTT.

The chain is built from TRBV27 and TRBJ1-3; D is perhaps TRBD1 (5 bases). V was shortened by 2 bases and J by 1 base, with 12 bases between the two germline ends. Germline V gene sequence: CDR1 MNHEY, CDR2 SMNVEV (reference sequence). The CDR3 has 16 amino acids. The CDR3 nucleotides read TGTGCCAGCAGTTTAGCTGGGGGGGTTTCTGGAAACACCATATATTTT. This gives the protein CASSLAGGVSGNTIYF.

The chain uses TRBV5-1 and TRBJ2-7; 7 nucleotides agree with TRBD2. The length of the CDR3 is 14 residues. V was pared by 3 bases and J by 1 base, with 4 bases of the junction left unmatched. Germline V gene sequence: CDR1 SGHRS, CDR2 YFSETQ. This CDR3 is CASSSAGRSYEQYF. Here the CDR3 DNA reads TGCGCCAGCAGCTCAGCGGGAAGGTCCTACGAGCAGTACTTC.

This clone has just one count. This sequence joins TRBV5-8 and TRBJ1-1; D gene uncertain. Trimming removed 4 bases from V and 8 bases from J, with 9 bases in between. The CDR3 has 11 amino acids. The germline V gene encodes CDR1 SGHTS and CDR2 YDEGEE. The CDR3 here is CASSTHREAFF. CDR3 in DNA: TGTGCCAGCAGCACCCATAGGGAAGCTTTCTTT.